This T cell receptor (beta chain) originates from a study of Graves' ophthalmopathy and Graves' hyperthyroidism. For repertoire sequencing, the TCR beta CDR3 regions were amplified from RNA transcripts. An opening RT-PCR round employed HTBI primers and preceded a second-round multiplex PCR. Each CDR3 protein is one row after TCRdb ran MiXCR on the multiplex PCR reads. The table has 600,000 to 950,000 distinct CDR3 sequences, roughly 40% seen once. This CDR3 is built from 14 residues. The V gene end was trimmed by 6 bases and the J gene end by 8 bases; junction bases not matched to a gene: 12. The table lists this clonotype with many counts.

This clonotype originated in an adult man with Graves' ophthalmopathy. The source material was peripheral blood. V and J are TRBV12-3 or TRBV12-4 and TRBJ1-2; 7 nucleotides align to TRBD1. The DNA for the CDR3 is TGTGCCAGCAGGATGAACACAGGGGTGGAGGGCTACACCTTC. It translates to CASRMNTGVEGYTF.